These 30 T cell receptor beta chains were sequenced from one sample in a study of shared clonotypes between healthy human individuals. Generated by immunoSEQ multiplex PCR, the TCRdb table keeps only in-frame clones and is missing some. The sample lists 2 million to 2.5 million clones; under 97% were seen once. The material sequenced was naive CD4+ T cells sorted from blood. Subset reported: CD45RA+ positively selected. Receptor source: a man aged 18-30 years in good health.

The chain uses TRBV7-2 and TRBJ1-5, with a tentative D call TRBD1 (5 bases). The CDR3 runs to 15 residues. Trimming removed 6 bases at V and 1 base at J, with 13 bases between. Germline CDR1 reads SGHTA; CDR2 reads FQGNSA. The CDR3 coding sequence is TGTGCCAGCAGGGCAGACAGTAAAAGCAATCAGCCCCAGCATTTT. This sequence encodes CASRADSKSNQPQHF.

The CDR3 DNA reads TGCGCCAGCAGCTTGCCGTCGGGGGCGCCATTTGAGACCCAGTACTTC. As protein: CASSLPSGAPFETQYF. This chain links TRBV5-1 with TRBJ2-5, with D perhaps given as TRBD1 or TRBD2 (6 bases each). The CDR3 contains 16 residues. With 1 base removed from V and 5 bases from J, the gap between germline ends came to 18 bases. Germline V lookup: CDR1 SGHRS, CDR2 YFSETQ.

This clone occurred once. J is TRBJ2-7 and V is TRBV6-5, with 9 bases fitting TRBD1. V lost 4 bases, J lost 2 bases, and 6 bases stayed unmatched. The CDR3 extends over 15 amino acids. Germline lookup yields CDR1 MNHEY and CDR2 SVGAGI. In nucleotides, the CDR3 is TGTGCCAGCAGTTCCGGGACAGGGACACCCTACGAGCAGTACTTC. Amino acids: CASSSGTGTPYEQYF.

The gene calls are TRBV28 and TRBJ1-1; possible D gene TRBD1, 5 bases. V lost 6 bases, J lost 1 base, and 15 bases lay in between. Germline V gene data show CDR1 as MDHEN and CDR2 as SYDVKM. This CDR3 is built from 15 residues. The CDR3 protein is CASRLDSAQNTEAFF. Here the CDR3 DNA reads TGTGCCAGCAGGCTCGACAGTGCGCAGAACACTGAAGCTTTCTTT.

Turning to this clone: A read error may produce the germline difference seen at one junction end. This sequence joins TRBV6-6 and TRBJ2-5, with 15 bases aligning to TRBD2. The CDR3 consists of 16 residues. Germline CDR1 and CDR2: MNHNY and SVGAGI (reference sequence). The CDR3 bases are TGTGCCAGCAGGTGGACTAGCGGGGGGGCCCCCGGTGAGCACGACTTC. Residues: CASRWTSGGAPGEHDF.

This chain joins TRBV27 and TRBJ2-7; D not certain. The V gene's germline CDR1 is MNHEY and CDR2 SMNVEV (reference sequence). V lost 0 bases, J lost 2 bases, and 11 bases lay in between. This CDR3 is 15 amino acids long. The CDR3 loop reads CASSLSELKPYEQYF. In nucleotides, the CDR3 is TGTGCCAGCAGTTTATCGGAGTTAAAACCCTACGAGCAGTACTTC.

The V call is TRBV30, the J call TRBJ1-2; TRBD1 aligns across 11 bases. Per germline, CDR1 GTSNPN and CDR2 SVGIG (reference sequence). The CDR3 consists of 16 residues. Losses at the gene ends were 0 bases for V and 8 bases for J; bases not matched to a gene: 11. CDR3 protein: CAWSVRKGTGGAGYTF. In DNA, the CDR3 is TGTGCCTGGAGTGTACGAAAAGGGACAGGGGGTGCGGGCTACACCTTC.

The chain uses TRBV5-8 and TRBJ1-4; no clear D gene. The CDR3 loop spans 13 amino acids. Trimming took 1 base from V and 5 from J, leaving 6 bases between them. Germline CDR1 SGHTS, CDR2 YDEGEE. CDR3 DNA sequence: TGTGCCAGCAGCTTGTCCCAAAATGAAAAACTGTTTTTT. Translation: CASSLSQNEKLFF.

CDR3 sequence: CASSPYEGYGYTF. The DNA for the CDR3 is TGTGCCAGCAGCCCCTACGAGGGTTATGGCTACACCTTC. The chain couples TRBV6-6 to TRBJ1-2; D gene ambiguous. The CDR3 loop spans 13 amino acids. V lost 6 bases and J lost 5, with 13 bases in between. CDR1 and CDR2 from the germline V gene are MNHNY and SVGAGI (reference sequence).

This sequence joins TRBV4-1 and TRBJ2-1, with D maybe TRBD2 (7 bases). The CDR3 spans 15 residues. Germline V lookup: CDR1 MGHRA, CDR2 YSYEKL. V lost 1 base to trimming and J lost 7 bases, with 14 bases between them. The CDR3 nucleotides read TGCGCCAGCAGCCAAGGGTGGGGGGGCCAGAATGAGCAGTTCTTC. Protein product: CASSQGWGGQNEQFF.

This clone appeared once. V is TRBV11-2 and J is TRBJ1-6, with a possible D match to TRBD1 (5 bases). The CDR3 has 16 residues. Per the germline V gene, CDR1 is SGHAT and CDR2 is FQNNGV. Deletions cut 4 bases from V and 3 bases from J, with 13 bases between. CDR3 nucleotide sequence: TGTGCCAGCAGCTCCGAGGGGACCCTCTATAATTCACCCCTCCACTTT. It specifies CASSSEGTLYNSPLHF.

CDR3 loop: CASSPTLYTGELFF. The CDR3 nucleotides read TGTGCCAGCTCACCGACACTTTACACCGGGGAGCTGTTTTTT. The chain couples TRBV18 to TRBJ2-2; no clear D. V was shortened by 3 bases and J by 3 bases, with 8 bases between the two germline ends. The germline gives CDR1 KGHSH, CDR2 LQKENI. This CDR3 comprises 14 residues.

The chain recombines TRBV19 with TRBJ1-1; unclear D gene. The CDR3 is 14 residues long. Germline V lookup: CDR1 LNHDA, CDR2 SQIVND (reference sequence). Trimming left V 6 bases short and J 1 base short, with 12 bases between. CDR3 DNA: TGTGCCAGTAGCCGTGACGGAAGGAACACTGAAGCTTTCTTT. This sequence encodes CASSRDGRNTEAFF.

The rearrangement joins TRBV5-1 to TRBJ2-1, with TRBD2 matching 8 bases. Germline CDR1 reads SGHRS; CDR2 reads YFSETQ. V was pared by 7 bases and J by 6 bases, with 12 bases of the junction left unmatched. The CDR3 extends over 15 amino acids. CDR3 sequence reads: CASQKPGLGSNEQFF. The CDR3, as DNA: TGCGCCAGCCAAAAACCGGGACTAGGGAGCAATGAGCAGTTCTTC.

Here the CDR3 reads CAISEWTGEWNEQFF. The CDR3 DNA reads TGTGCCATCAGTGAGTGGACAGGAGAGTGGAATGAGCAGTTCTTC. V gene TRBV10-3 combines with J gene TRBJ2-1; TRBD1 matches 7 bases. CDR1 is ENHRY and CDR2 is SYGVKD in the germline V gene. CDR3 length equals 15 residues. J gave up 7 bases and V 1 base, and 7 bases lay outside the gene matches.

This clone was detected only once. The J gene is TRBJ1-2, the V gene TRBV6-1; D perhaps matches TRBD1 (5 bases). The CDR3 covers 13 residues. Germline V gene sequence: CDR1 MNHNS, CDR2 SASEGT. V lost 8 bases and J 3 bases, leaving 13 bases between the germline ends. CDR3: CASARGLDYGYTF. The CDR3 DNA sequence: TGTGCCAGCGCTCGGGGACTAGACTATGGCTACACCTTC.

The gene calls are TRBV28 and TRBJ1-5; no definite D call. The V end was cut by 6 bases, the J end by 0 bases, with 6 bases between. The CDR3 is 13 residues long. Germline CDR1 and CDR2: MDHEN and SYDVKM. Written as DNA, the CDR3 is TGTGCCAGCAGGACTTATAGCAATCAGCCCCAGCATTTT. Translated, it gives CASRTYSNQPQHF.

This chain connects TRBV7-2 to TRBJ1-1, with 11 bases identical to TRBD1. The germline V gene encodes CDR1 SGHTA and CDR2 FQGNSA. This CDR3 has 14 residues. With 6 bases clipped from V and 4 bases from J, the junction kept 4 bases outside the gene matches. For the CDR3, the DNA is TGTGCCAGCAGGTCCGGGACAGGGGGCACTGAAGCTTTCTTT. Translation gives CASRSGTGGTEAFF. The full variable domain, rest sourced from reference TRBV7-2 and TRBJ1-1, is GAGVSQSPSNKVTEKGKDVELRCDPISGHTALYWYRQSLGQGLEFLIYFQGNSAPDKSGLPSDRFSAERTGGSVSTLTIQRTQQEDSAVYLCASRSGTGGTEAFFGQGTRLTVV.

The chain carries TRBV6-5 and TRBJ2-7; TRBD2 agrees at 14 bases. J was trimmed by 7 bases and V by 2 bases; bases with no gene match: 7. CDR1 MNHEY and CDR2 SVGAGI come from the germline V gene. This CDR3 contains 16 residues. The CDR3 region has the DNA TGTGCCAGCAGTTACCCCGGGACTAGCGGGAGTGCGGAGCAGTACTTC. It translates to CASSYPGTSGSAEQYF.

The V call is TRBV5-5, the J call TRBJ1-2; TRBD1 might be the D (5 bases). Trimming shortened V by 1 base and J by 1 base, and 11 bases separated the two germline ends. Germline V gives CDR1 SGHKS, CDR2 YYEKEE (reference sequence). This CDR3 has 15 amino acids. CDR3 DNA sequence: TGTGCCAGCAGCTTGAGGGGTGACTTTAACTATGGCTACACCTTC. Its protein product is CASSLRGDFNYGYTF.

CDR3 protein: CASSLGGFGNTEAFF. In DNA, the CDR3 is TGTGCCAGCAGCTTGGGGGGCTTTGGGAACACTGAAGCTTTCTTT. V gene TRBV11-2 combines with J gene TRBJ1-1; TRBD1 is a possible D gene (6 bases). Germline assignment: CDR1 SGHAT and CDR2 FQNNGV. The CDR3 spans 15 residues. Trimming stripped 3 bases from V and 1 base from J, with 12 bases between.

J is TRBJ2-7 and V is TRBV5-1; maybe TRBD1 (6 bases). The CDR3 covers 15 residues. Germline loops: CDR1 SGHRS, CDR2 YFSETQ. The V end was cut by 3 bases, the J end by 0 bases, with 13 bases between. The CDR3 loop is CASSSWGQSSYEQYF. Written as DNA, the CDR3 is TGCGCCAGCAGCTCCTGGGGACAAAGCTCCTACGAGCAGTACTTC.

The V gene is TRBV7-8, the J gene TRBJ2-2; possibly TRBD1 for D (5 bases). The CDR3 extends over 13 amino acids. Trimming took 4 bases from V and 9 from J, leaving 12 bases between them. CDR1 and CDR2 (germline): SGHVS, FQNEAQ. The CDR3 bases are TGTGCCAGCAGCTCCCCGAGGACACGGGAGCTGTTTTTT. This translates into CASSSPRTRELFF.

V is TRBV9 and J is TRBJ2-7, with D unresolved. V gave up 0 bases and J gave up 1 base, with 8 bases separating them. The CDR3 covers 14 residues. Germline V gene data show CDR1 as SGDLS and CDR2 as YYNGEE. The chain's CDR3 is CASSVGAESYEQYF. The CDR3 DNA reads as TGTGCCAGCAGCGTAGGGGCAGAATCCTACGAGCAGTACTTC. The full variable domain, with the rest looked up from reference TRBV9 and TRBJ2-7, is DSGVTQTPKHLITATGQRVTLRCSPRSGDLSVYWYQQSLDQGLQFLIQYYNGEERAKGNILERFSAQQFPDLHSELNLSSLELGDSALYFCASSVGAESYEQYFGPGTRLTVT.

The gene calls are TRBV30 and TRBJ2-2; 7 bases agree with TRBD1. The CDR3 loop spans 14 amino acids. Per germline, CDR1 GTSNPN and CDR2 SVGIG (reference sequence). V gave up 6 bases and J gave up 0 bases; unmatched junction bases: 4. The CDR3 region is CACSGTANTGELFF. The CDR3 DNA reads TGTGCCTGCTCCGGGACAGCGAACACCGGGGAGCTGTTTTTT. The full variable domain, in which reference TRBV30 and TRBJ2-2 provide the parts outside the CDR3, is SQTIHQWPATLVQPVGSPLSLECTVEGTSNPNLYWYRQAAGRGLQLLFYSVGIGQISSEVPQNLSASRPQDRQFILSSKKLLLSDSGFYLCACSGTANTGELFFGEGSRLTVL.

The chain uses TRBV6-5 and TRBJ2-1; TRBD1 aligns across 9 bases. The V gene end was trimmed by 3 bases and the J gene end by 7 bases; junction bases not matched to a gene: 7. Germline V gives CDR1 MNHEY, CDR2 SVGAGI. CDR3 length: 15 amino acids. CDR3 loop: CASSYRQGEGNEQFF. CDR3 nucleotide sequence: TGTGCCAGCAGTTATCGACAGGGGGAGGGGAATGAGCAGTTCTTC.

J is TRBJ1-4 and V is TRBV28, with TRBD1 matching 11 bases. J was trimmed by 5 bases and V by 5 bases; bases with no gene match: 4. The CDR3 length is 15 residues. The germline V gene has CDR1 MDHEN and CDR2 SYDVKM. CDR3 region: CASSPGDRGNEKLFF. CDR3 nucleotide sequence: TGTGCCAGCAGTCCCGGGGACAGGGGGAATGAAAAACTGTTTTTT.

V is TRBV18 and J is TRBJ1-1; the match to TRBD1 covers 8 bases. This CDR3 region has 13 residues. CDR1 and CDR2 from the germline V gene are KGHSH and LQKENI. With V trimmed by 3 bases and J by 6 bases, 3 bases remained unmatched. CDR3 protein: CASSPQGASEAFF. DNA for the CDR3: TGTGCCAGCTCACCCCAGGGGGCATCTGAAGCTTTCTTT.

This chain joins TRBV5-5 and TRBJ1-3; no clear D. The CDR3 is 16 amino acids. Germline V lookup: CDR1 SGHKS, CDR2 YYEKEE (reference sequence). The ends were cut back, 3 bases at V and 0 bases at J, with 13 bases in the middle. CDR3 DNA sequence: TGTGCCAGCAGCTATGGCGAGAGAATCTCTGGAAACACCATATATTTT. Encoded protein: CASSYGERISGNTIYF.

In nucleotides, the CDR3 is TGTGCTAGTGGTTTGGACGCTGACAGCCCTATGAACACTGAAGCTTTCTTT. Protein sequence: CASGLDADSPMNTEAFF. The V call is TRBV12-5, the J call TRBJ1-1; D is possibly TRBD1 (5 bases). Germline CDR1 and CDR2: LGHNT and FRNRAP. V shed 1 base and J shed 0 bases, with 15 bases lying between them. The CDR3 runs to 17 residues.